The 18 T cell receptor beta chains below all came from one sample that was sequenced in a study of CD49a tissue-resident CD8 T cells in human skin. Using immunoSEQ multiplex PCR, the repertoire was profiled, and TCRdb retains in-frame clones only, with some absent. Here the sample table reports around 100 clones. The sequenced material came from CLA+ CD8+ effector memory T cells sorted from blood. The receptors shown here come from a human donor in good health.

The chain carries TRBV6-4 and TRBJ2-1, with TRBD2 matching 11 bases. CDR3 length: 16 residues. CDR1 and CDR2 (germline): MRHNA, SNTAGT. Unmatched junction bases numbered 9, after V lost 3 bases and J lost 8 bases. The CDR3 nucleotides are TGTGCCAGCAGTGAAGTTAGCGGGGGGGCTGTGGATGAGCAGTTCTTC. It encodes CASSEVSGGAVDEQFF.

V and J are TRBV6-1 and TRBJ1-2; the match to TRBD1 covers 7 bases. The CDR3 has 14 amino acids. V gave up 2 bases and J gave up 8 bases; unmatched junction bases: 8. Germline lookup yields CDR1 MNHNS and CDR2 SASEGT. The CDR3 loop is CASSELEGGGGYTF. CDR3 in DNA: TGTGCCAGCAGTGAATTGGAAGGGGGCGGAGGCTACACCTTC.

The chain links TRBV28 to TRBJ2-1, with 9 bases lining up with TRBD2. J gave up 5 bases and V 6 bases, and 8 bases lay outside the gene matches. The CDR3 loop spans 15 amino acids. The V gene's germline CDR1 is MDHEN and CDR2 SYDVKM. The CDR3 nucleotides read TGTGCCAGCAGCCGCAGCGGGGGGATACACAATGAGCAGTTCTTC. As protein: CASSRSGGIHNEQFF.

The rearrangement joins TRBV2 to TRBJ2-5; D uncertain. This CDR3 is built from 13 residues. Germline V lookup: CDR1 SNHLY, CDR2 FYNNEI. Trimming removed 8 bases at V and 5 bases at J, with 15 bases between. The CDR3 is CASERVPVETQYF. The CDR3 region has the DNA TGTGCCAGCGAGAGAGTTCCGGTGGAGACCCAGTACTTC.

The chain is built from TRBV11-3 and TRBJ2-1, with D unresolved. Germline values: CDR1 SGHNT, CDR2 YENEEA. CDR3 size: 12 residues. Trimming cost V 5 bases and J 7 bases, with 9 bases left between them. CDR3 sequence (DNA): TGTGCCAGCAGCCCTGACAAGAATGAGCAGTTCTTC. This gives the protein CASSPDKNEQFF.

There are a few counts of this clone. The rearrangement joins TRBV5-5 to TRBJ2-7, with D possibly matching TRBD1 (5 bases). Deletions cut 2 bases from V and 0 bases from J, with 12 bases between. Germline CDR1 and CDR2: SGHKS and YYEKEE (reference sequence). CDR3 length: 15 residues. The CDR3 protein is CASSLGVGVSYEQYF. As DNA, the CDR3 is TGTGCCAGCAGCTTAGGGGTCGGTGTCTCCTACGAGCAGTACTTC.

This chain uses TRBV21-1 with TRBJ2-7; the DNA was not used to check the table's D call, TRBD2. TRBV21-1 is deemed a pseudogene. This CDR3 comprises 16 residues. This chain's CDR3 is CASSIGVATLLDEQYF. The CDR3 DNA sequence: TGTGCCAGCAGTATCGGGGTAGCTACACTGTTAGACGAGCAGTACTTC.

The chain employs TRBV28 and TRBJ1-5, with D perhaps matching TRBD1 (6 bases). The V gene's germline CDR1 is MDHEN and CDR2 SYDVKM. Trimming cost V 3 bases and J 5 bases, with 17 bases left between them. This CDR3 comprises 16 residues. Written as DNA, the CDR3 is TGTGCCAGCAGTTTCCGGGACAAGGGTTACGATCAGCCCCAGCATTTT. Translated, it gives CASSFRDKGYDQPQHF. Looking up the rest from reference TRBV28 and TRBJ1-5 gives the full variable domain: DVKVTQSSRYLVKRTGEKVFLECVQDMDHENMFWYRQDPGLGLRLIYFSYDVKMKEKGDIPEGYSVSREKKERFSLILESASTNQTSMYLCASSFRDKGYDQPQHFGDGTRLSIL.

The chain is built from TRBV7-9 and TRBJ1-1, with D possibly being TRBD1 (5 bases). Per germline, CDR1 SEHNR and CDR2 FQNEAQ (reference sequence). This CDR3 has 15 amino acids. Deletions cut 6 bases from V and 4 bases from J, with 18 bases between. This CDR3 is CASRAGNFLGTEAFF. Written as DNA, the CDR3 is TGTGCCAGCAGAGCAGGGAACTTTCTTGGCACTGAAGCTTTCTTT.

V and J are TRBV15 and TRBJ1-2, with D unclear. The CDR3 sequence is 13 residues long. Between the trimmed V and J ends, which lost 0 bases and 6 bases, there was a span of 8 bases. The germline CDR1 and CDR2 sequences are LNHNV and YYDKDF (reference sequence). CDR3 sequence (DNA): TGTGCCACCAGCAGAGAAGAGGGTGATGGCTACACCTTC. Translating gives CATSREEGDGYTF.

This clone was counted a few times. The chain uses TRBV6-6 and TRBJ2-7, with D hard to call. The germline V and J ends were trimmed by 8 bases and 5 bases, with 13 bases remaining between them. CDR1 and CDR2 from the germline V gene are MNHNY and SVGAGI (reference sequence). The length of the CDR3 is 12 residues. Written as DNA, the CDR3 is TGTGCCAGCGGCCCAGTATCGCACGAGCAGTACTTC. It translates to CASGPVSHEQYF.

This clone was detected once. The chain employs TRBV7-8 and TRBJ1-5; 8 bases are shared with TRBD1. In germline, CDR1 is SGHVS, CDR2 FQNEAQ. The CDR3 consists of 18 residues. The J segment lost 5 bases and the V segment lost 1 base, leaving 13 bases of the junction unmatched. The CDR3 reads CASSLVTEYRGRYQPQHF. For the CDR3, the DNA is TGTGCCAGCAGCTTAGTGACGGAATACAGGGGGAGGTATCAGCCCCAGCATTTT.

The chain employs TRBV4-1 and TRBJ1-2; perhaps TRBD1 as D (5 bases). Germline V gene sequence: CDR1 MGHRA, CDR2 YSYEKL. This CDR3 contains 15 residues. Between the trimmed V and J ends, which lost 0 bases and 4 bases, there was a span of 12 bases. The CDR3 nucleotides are TGCGCCAGCAGCCAAGATTGGGGCTTGGGCTATGGCTACACCTTC. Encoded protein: CASSQDWGLGYGYTF.

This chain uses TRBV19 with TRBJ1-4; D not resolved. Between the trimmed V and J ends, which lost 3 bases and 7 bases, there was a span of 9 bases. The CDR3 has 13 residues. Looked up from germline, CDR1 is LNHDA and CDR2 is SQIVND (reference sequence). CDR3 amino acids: CASSIYSGEKLFF. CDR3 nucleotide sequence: TGTGCCAGTAGTATCTACAGTGGTGAAAAACTGTTTTTT.

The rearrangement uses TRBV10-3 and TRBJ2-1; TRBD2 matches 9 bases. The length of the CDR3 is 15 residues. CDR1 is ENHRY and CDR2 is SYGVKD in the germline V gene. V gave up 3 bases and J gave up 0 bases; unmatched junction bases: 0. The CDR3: CAISEAGGSYNEQFF. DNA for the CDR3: TGTGCCATCAGTGAAGCGGGGGGCTCCTACAATGAGCAGTTCTTC.

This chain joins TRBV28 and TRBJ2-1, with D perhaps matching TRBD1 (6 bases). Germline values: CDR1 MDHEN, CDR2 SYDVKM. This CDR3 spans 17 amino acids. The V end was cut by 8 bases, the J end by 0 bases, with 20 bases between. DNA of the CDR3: TGTGCCAGCTTCTCCCACCTCCAGGGGAACTCCTACAATGAGCAGTTCTTC. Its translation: CASFSHLQGNSYNEQFF.

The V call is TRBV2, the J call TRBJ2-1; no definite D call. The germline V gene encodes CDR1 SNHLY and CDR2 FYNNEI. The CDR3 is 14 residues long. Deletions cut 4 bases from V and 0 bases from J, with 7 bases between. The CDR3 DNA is TGTGCCAGCAGTGTCTATAGCTCCTACAATGAGCAGTTCTTC. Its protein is CASSVYSSYNEQFF.

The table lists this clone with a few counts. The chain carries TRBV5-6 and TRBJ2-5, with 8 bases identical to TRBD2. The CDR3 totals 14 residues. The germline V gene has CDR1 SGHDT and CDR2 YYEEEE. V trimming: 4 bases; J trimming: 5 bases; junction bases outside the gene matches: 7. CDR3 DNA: TGTGCCAGCAGCCTCGGGGGGGGAGGCGAGACCCAGTACTTC. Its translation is CASSLGGGGETQYF. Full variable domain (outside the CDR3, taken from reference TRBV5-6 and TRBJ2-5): DAGVTQSPTHLIKTRGQQVTLRCSPKSGHDTVSWYQQALGQGPQFIFQYYEEEERQRGNFPDRFSGHQFPNYSSELNVNALLLGDSALYLCASSLGGGGETQYFGPGTRLLVL.